This T cell receptor beta chain was identified in a study of blood T cell repertoires in COVID-19. Only a few counts were recorded for this clone. The protocol was immunoSEQ multiplex PCR, while the TCRdb copy is restricted to in-frame clones and leaves out a portion. Among about 49,000 clones listed, under 85% were seen once. Trimming at V came to 7 bases and at J to 5 bases, leaving 5 bases not matched to a gene. Germline V lookup: CDR1 ENHRY, CDR2 SYGVKD. The CDR3 consists of 14 residues. This clonotype was sampled from a human donor in a cohort sampled during active COVID-19. The genes are TRBV10-3 and TRBJ1-5; TRBD1 matches at 10 bases. What was sequenced was peripheral blood. CDR3 region: CAIKRGQGDQPQHF. In nucleotides, the CDR3 is TGTGCCATCAAGCGCGGACAGGGGGATCAGCCCCAGCATTTT.